Below, one T cell receptor (beta chain) is given with its context. The CDR3 has 14 amino acids. In germline, CDR1 is SGHTA, CDR2 FQGTGA. The trim removed 3 bases at V and 7 bases at J, leaving 5 bases unmatched. The entry originates in a study of blood T cell repertoires in COVID-19. Study at large: Sites in the United States, Italy and Spain provided acute and convalescent COVID-19 samples. Sample material is recorded as cDNA or gDNA derived from T cells, B-cell-depleted T cells, or PBMCs.

Study processing details: Reference gene primer amplification gave nucleated cell count estimates. Libraries were prepared by immunoSEQ multiplex PCR; TCRdb keeps only in-frame clonotypes and omits some of them. V and J calls and clone size follow that table, whereas D and trimming were derived from the DNA. The sample has under 95,000 clones, about 85% seen once. This sequence was found in a woman aged 65 to 85 with acute or convalescent COVID-19. The material sequenced was peripheral blood. The chain recombines TRBV7-3 with TRBJ2-1; 8 bases align to TRBD2. CDR3 sequence: CASSFGTSINEQFF. The CDR3 DNA reads as TGTGCCAGCAGCTTCGGGACTAGTATAAATGAGCAGTTCTTC.